The 28 T cell receptor beta chains below come from one sample, sequenced in a study of blood T cell repertoires in COVID-19. Assay used: immunoSEQ multiplex PCR; TCRdb lists only in-frame clones, some missing. This sample has some 150,000 clones, with over 70% found just once. The sample taken for sequencing was peripheral blood. The receptors stem from a human donor in a cohort sampled during active COVID-19.

The chain couples TRBV9 to TRBJ2-7, with D maybe TRBD1 (6 bases). Germline V CDR1 and CDR2: SGDLS, YYNGEE. Trimming pared 7 bases from V and 3 bases from J, leaving 17 bases between. The CDR3 loop spans 14 amino acids. DNA for the CDR3: TGTGCCAGCGCAGGCAGGGGTGGATTCTACGAGCAGTACTTC. This gives the protein CASAGRGGFYEQYF.

This chain connects TRBV6-5 to TRBJ1-1; no clear D gene. Germline CDR1 and CDR2: MNHEY and SVGAGI. Between the trimmed V and J ends, which lost 10 bases and 1 base, there was a span of 13 bases. The CDR3 is 13 amino acids. The DNA for the CDR3 is TGTGCCACGACGGAGGACCAGAACACTGAAGCTTTCTTT. It translates to CATTEDQNTEAFF.

This clone was seen a single time. The chain couples TRBV27 to TRBJ1-3; D not certain. The CDR3 sequence is 13 residues long. CDR1 and CDR2 (germline): MNHEY, SMNVEV (reference sequence). Trimming left V 3 bases short and J 0 bases short, with 3 bases between. The CDR3 is CASSFNSGNTIYF. Here the CDR3 DNA reads TGTGCCAGCAGTTTTAACTCTGGAAACACCATATATTTT.

The rearrangement joins TRBV6-5 to TRBJ1-2; D ambiguous. Germline lookup yields CDR1 MNHEY and CDR2 SVGAGI. Trimming took off 5 bases at V and 7 bases at J, with 17 bases between the two ends. The CDR3 contains 14 residues. The CDR3 coding sequence is TGTGCCAGCAGTCCCACACAAACAGCAGGTGGCTACACCTTC. Amino acid sequence: CASSPTQTAGGYTF.

V is TRBV3-1 (or the pseudogene TRBV3-2) and J is TRBJ2-5; the match to TRBD2 covers 12 bases. V lost 0 bases and J lost 3; bases outside the gene matches: 5. The length of the CDR3 is 17 residues. Germline V gene sequence: CDR1 LGHDT, CDR2 YNNKEL (reference sequence). CDR3 DNA: TGTGCCAGCAGCCAAGATCCAACTAGCGGGAGGAAAGAGACCCAGTACTTC. Translating it yields CASSQDPTSGRKETQYF.

The chain is built from TRBV15 and TRBJ2-7; possibly TRBD2 for D (5 bases). V was cut by 0 bases and J by 1 base, with 7 bases left in between. CDR3 length equals 14 residues. The germline CDR1 and CDR2 sequences are LNHNV and YYDKDF (reference sequence). CDR3 loop: CATSRDRGSYEQYF. CDR3 in DNA: TGTGCCACCAGCAGAGATCGGGGTTCCTACGAGCAGTACTTC.

The chain recombines TRBV7-2 with TRBJ1-4; no clear D gene. V lost 0 bases, J lost 0 bases, and 5 bases lay in between. The CDR3 length is 15 residues. From germline, CDR1 is SGHTA and CDR2 FQGNSA. The CDR3, as DNA: TGTGCCAGCAGCTTAGCCCTATCAACTAATGAAAAACTGTTTTTT. Its protein is CASSLALSTNEKLFF.

This rearrangement joins TRBV23-1 to TRBJ1-4; 9 bases are a match to TRBD1. TRBV23-1 is classed as an ORF, of uncertain function. V was pared by 9 bases and J by 8 bases, with 4 bases of the junction left unmatched. The CDR3 sequence is 12 residues long. The CDR3: CARIGQGEKLFF. The CDR3 coding sequence is TGCGCCAGAATCGGACAGGGGGAAAAACTGTTTTTT.

Only one count was recorded for this clone. The chain links TRBV11-3 to TRBJ2-2; D is ambiguous. V shed 5 bases and J shed 2 bases, with 15 bases lying between them. The CDR3 has 16 residues. Germline values: CDR1 SGHNT, CDR2 YENEEA. DNA of the CDR3: TGTGCCAGCAGCCCCCCGTGGGCCACTAACACCGGGGAGCTGTTTTTT. This codes for CASSPPWATNTGELFF.

V and J are TRBV19 and TRBJ2-1, with a tentative D call TRBD1 (8 bases). Trimming shortened V by 7 bases and J by 5 bases, and 21 bases separated the two germline ends. The CDR3 sequence is 16 residues long. Germline V lookup: CDR1 LNHDA, CDR2 SQIVND (reference sequence). In DNA form, the CDR3 reads TGTGCCAGTACCCCTGGGAGGGACAGGCTTAACAATGAGCAGTTCTTC. Its protein is CASTPGRDRLNNEQFF.

The gene calls are TRBV7-2 and TRBJ2-7; possibly TRBD1 for D (5 bases). CDR1 and CDR2 (germline): SGHTA, FQGNSA. The germline V and J ends were trimmed by 2 bases and 4 bases, with 15 bases remaining between them. The CDR3 has 15 residues. CDR3 nucleotides: TGTGCCAGCAGCTTACCGTGGCAGGGAAGGTACGAGCAGTACTTC. This codes for CASSLPWQGRYEQYF.

The chain is built from TRBV5-4 and TRBJ2-2; a possible D gene is TRBD1 (5 bases). Germline CDR1 is SGHNT and CDR2 is YYREEE (reference sequence). V was pared by 0 bases and J by 4 bases, with 19 bases between. The CDR3 runs to 18 residues. CDR3 bases: TGTGCCAGCAGCTTGGGTTCTAGGGGCCTGGATGGCACCGGGGAGCTGTTTTTT. Translated, it gives CASSLGSRGLDGTGELFF.

This chain links TRBV5-4 with TRBJ2-1, with D perhaps TRBD2 (5 bases). The germline gives CDR1 SGHNT, CDR2 YYREEE (reference sequence). The V gene lost 4 bases and the J gene lost 1 base, with 12 bases spanning the gap. This CDR3 region has 15 residues. The CDR3 DNA reads TGTGCCAGCAGCCCTCTAGCAATTTCCTACAATGAGCAGTTCTTC. Protein: CASSPLAISYNEQFF. The full variable domain, rest sourced from reference TRBV5-4 and TRBJ2-1, is ETGVTQSPTHLIKTRGQQVTLRCSSQSGHNTVSWYQQALGQGPQFIFQYYREEENGRGNFPPRFSGLQFPNYSSELNVNALELDDSALYLCASSPLAISYNEQFFGPGTRLTVL.

This chain links TRBV11-3 with TRBJ1-3; D remains unclear. Trimming removed 6 bases at V and 0 bases at J, with 6 bases between. Germline V gene data show CDR1 as SGHNT and CDR2 as YENEEA. This CDR3 comprises 13 residues. DNA for the CDR3: TGTGCCAGCAGGGAGGACTCTGGAAACACCATATATTTT. It codes for CASREDSGNTIYF.

V is TRBV19 and J is TRBJ2-5, with TRBD1 identical over 7 bases. The CDR3 has 16 amino acids. Looked up from germline, CDR1 is LNHDA and CDR2 is SQIVND (reference sequence). Losses at the gene ends were 1 base for V and 1 base for J; bases not matched to a gene: 6. The CDR3 sequence: CASSIGRGLSQETQYF. DNA for the CDR3: TGTGCCAGTAGTATAGGTAGGGGGCTCAGCCAAGAGACCCAGTACTTC.

Turning to this clone: At the DNA level, this CDR3 is encoded by other sequences in the same sample as well. This chain uses TRBV7-8 with TRBJ2-1; 14 nucleotides agree with TRBD2. CDR3 length: 15 residues. V was pared by 3 bases and J by 8 bases, with 3 bases of the junction left unmatched. Germline V lookup: CDR1 SGHVS, CDR2 FQNEAQ. The CDR3 bases are TGTGCCAGCAGCTTCCGACTAGCGGGGGGGGATGAGCAGTTCTTC. Residues: CASSFRLAGGDEQFF.

This clone was seen only once. V and J are TRBV29-1 and TRBJ1-4; D not certain. Germline CDR1 is SQVTM and CDR2 is ANQGSEA. This CDR3 has 13 amino acids. V was pared by 5 bases and J by 0 bases, with 7 bases between. The CDR3 reads CSVFVTTNEKLFF. Here the CDR3 DNA reads TGCAGCGTTTTTGTTACAACTAATGAAAAACTGTTTTTT.

The chain has TRBV12-3 or TRBV12-4 and TRBJ1-1; weak D call: TRBD1 (5 bases). The CDR3 runs 13 residues. The germline V and J ends were trimmed by 5 bases and 1 base, with 8 bases remaining between them. Here the CDR3 DNA reads TGTGCCAGCAGTCAAGGGGCGAACACTGAAGCTTTCTTT. It specifies CASSQGANTEAFF.

The V gene is TRBV7-2, the J gene TRBJ1-5, with 10 bases identical to TRBD1. CDR1 and CDR2 (germline): SGHTA, FQGNSA. This CDR3 is 15 amino acids long. The V segment lost 3 bases and the J segment 6 bases; nucleotides outside the gene matches: 5. CDR3 protein: CASSLTGGAGQPQHF. The DNA of the CDR3 is TGTGCCAGCAGCTTGACAGGGGGCGCGGGTCAGCCCCAGCATTTT.

This chain connects TRBV12-3 or TRBV12-4 to TRBJ1-1, with TRBD1 matching 7 bases. The CDR3 consists of 13 residues. The ends lost 2 bases at V and 6 bases at J; junction bases unmatched: 3. CDR3 sequence reads: CASSLWGQPEAFF. The CDR3 coding sequence is TGTGCCAGCAGTTTATGGGGACAGCCTGAAGCTTTCTTT.

The chain is built from TRBV3-1 (or the pseudogene TRBV3-2) and TRBJ1-3; 7 bases agree with TRBD1. Trimming cost V 3 bases and J 3 bases; bases outside gene matches: 5. This CDR3 contains 15 residues. Looked up from germline, CDR1 is LGHDT and CDR2 is YNNKEL (reference sequence). In nucleotides, the CDR3 is TGTGCCAGCAGCCACCGACAGGGACATGGAAACACCATATATTTT. It translates to CASSHRQGHGNTIYF.

This chain joins TRBV12-3 or TRBV12-4 and TRBJ2-1; 9 bases are shared with TRBD2. V lost 5 bases to trimming and J lost 7 bases; unmatched junction nucleotides: 3. CDR3 length equals 13 residues. Here the CDR3 DNA reads TGTGCCAGCAGTAGCGGGGGGCCAAATGAGCAGTTCTTC. Translation: CASSSGGPNEQFF.

The chain couples TRBV18 to TRBJ2-2; D possibly corresponds to TRBD1 (6 bases). Germline loops: CDR1 KGHSH, CDR2 LQKENI. The ends were cut back, 2 bases at V and 4 bases at J, with 23 bases in the middle. CDR3 size: 19 residues. In nucleotides, the CDR3 is TGTGCCAGCTCACCAGATCATTACAGGGCCTCCCCAGGCACCGGGGAGCTGTTTTTT. Protein: CASSPDHYRASPGTGELFF.

The gene calls are TRBV11-3 and TRBJ1-1, with D perhaps matching TRBD1 (5 bases). The germline gives CDR1 SGHNT, CDR2 YENEEA. This CDR3 spans 11 amino acids. V was pared by 5 bases and J by 7 bases, with 8 bases between. The CDR3 loop is CASSGGVEAFF. CDR3 nucleotide sequence: TGTGCCAGCAGCGGGGGGGTTGAAGCTTTCTTT.

The chain carries TRBV2 and TRBJ1-6, with D perhaps TRBD1 (6 bases). The V end was cut by 4 bases, the J end by 15 bases, with 10 bases between. The CDR3 contains 11 residues. Germline loops: CDR1 SNHLY, CDR2 FYNNEI. The CDR3 loop reads CASSGDIVLHF. The CDR3 bases are TGTGCCAGCAGTGGGGACATCGTCCTCCACTTT.

The chain carries TRBV3-1 (or the pseudogene TRBV3-2) and TRBJ2-1; weak D call: TRBD2 (6 bases). CDR1 and CDR2 (germline): LGHDT, YNNKEL (reference sequence). Trimming took 5 bases from V and 6 from J, leaving 20 bases between them. CDR3 length equals 16 residues. DNA of the CDR3: TGTGCCAGCAGCACCTGGAGGGGTCGCGATAGCAATGAGCAGTTCTTC. It specifies CASSTWRGRDSNEQFF.

This clone was observed once. CDR3: CASSLGGRANNEQFF. The CDR3 DNA sequence: TGTGCCAGCAGCTTAGGCGGGAGGGCCAACAATGAGCAGTTCTTC. The J gene is TRBJ2-1, the V gene TRBV7-2, with 9 bases fitting TRBD2. Germline-derived CDR1 and CDR2 are SGHTA and FQGNSA. J was trimmed by 5 bases and V by 1 base; bases with no gene match: 3. This CDR3 is 15 amino acids long.

This chain uses TRBV10-3 with TRBJ2-4, with TRBD1 matching 8 bases. With 4 bases clipped from V and 0 bases from J, the junction kept 2 bases outside the gene matches. There are 15 residues in the CDR3. Per germline, CDR1 ENHRY and CDR2 SYGVKD. CDR3 in amino acids: CAISGGQVAKNIQYF. CDR3 DNA sequence: TGTGCCATCAGTGGGGGACAGGTAGCCAAAAACATTCAGTACTTC.